The 32 T cell receptor beta chains reported below all come from one sample, sequenced in a study of PD-1 blockade in classical Hodgkin lymphoma. Only in-frame clones appear in the TCRdb table, and some are missing; sequencing was by immunoSEQ multiplex PCR. Found here are tens of thousands of clones, 75% to 90% of them singletons; the top ten hold 2.4%. Indicated time point: cycle 4 day 1 (C4D1), after more than five weeks of nivolumab. Relapses following autologous stem cell transplantation were seen in all patients, with brentuximab vedotin exposure varying. Magnetic negative selection was used to purify CD4+ T cells from thawed PBMCs. The sequencing here drew on CD4+ T cells from blood, taken before the fourth cycle of nivolumab. Source of these receptors: a human donor with classical Hodgkin lymphoma.

The rearrangement links TRBV7-6 to TRBJ1-2; D not resolved. V lost 4 bases and J lost 7, with 22 bases in between. The CDR3 runs to 16 residues. Germline V gene sequence: CDR1 SGHVS, CDR2 FNYEAQ. CDR3 sequence reads: CASSSIGEFWEGGYTF. Written as DNA, the CDR3 is TGTGCCAGCAGCTCCATCGGAGAGTTTTGGGAAGGTGGCTACACCTTC.

Concerning this clone: Since the CDR3 does not end with the conserved phenylalanine or tryptophan, this likely comes from a read error. The V gene is TRBV6-1, the J gene TRBJ1-1; weak D call: TRBD1 (6 bases). The V end lost 2 bases, the J end lost 4 bases, and 11 bases lay between the germline ends. The CDR3 extends over 14 amino acids. CDR1 is MNHNS and CDR2 is SASEGT in the germline V gene. The CDR3 sequence: CASSESTGSTEAFL. Here the CDR3 DNA reads TGTGCCAGCAGTGAAAGCACAGGGAGCACTGAAGCTTTCCTT.

The chain carries TRBV9 and TRBJ2-1; D is ambiguous. Germline CDR1 reads SGDLS; CDR2 reads YYNGEE. The CDR3 spans 13 residues. V was cut by 1 base and J by 6 bases, with 8 bases left in between. The chain's CDR3 is CASSVSPFNEQFF. The DNA of the CDR3 is TGTGCCAGCAGCGTATCCCCCTTCAATGAGCAGTTCTTC.

This clone turned up a few times. The genes are TRBV2 and TRBJ1-2; 9 nucleotides agree with TRBD1. The junction had 6 bases not matched to a gene; V was cut back by 4 bases and J by 6 bases. Germline assignment: CDR1 SNHLY and CDR2 FYNNEI. The CDR3 is made up of 14 amino acids. CDR3 in amino acids: CASSGGQGADGYTF. CDR3 nucleotides: TGTGCCAGCAGTGGGGGACAGGGTGCGGATGGCTACACCTTC. The full variable domain, with the rest looked up from reference TRBV2 and TRBJ1-2, is EPEVTQTPSHQVTQMGQEVILRCVPISNHLYFYWYRQILGQKVEFLVSFYNNEISEKSEIFDDQFSVERPDGSNFTLKIRSTKLEDSAMYFCASSGGQGADGYTFGSGTRLTVV.

The V call is TRBV18, the J call TRBJ1-1, with TRBD1 as a possible D gene (5 bases). This CDR3 has 14 residues. V lost 2 bases, J lost 0 bases, and 7 bases lay in between. Germline loops: CDR1 KGHSH, CDR2 LQKENI. This CDR3 is CASSPRQMNTEAFF. In DNA, the CDR3 is TGTGCCAGCTCACCAAGACAGATGAACACTGAAGCTTTCTTT.

In the case of this clone: It is unclear where the CDR3 begins or ends on the DNA, so no DNA is shown, and the CDR3 is as TCRdb lists it. The chain joins TRBV4-1 to TRBJ1-3. Germline V gene data show CDR1 as MGHRA and CDR2 as YSYEKL. The CDR3 has 15 amino acids, counting both end residues. The CDR3 spells CASSPVLGVGNTIYF.

The chain recombines TRBV7-2 with TRBJ1-4; 7 positions match TRBD1. There are 14 residues in the CDR3. The junction had 6 bases not matched to a gene; V was cut back by 3 bases and J by 8 bases. Germline values: CDR1 SGHTA, CDR2 FQGNSA. This chain's CDR3 is CASSLTGKGEKLFF. In DNA form, the CDR3 reads TGTGCCAGCAGCTTGACAGGGAAGGGAGAAAAACTGTTTTTT.

The chain uses TRBV14 and TRBJ2-2, with D hard to call. Trimming stripped 2 bases from V and 3 bases from J, with 4 bases between. The length of the CDR3 is 13 residues. The germline CDR1 and CDR2 sequences are SGHDN and FVKESK. The CDR3 sequence: CASSQRYTGELFF. The CDR3 DNA follows: TGTGCCAGCAGCCAAAGATACACCGGGGAGCTGTTTTTT.

The rearrangement links TRBV6-5 to TRBJ1-1; perhaps TRBD1 as D (6 bases). CDR1 is MNHEY, CDR2 SVGAGI, per germline. The V end lost 4 bases, the J end lost 1 base, and 10 bases lay between the germline ends. The length of the CDR3 is 14 residues. The CDR3 DNA reads TGTGCCAGCAGTTTCTTACAGGGGAACACTGAAGCTTTCTTT. Translated: CASSFLQGNTEAFF.

The V gene is TRBV6-6, the J gene TRBJ1-5, with TRBD1 identical over 7 bases. This CDR3 has 14 amino acids. Germline loops: CDR1 MNHNY, CDR2 SVGAGI (reference sequence). V dropped 6 bases and J dropped 6; count of bases not matched to a gene: 8. The chain's CDR3 is CASRSPDRAQPQHF. The CDR3 DNA reads as TGTGCCAGCAGGAGCCCTGACAGGGCTCAGCCCCAGCATTTT.

This sequence joins TRBV6-5 and TRBJ2-7; 8 bases line up with TRBD2. Trimming cost V 6 bases and J 3 bases; bases outside gene matches: 10. Germline V CDR1 and CDR2: MNHEY, SVGAGI. CDR3 length equals 15 residues. CDR3 in amino acids: CASRSPGLVDYEQYF. CDR3 in DNA: TGTGCCAGCAGATCTCCGGGACTAGTTGACTACGAGCAGTACTTC.

The genes are TRBV5-6 and TRBJ1-2, with 7 bases that match TRBD1. This CDR3 contains 16 residues. V shed 2 bases, J shed 4 bases, and the junction held 11 bases outside the gene matches. In germline, CDR1 is SGHDT, CDR2 YYEEEE. The DNA for the CDR3 is TGTGCCAGCAGCTTACCCACAGGGGAGCCAGCCTATGGCTACACCTTC. This gives the protein CASSLPTGEPAYGYTF. The full variable domain, rest sourced from reference TRBV5-6 and TRBJ1-2, is DAGVTQSPTHLIKTRGQQVTLRCSPKSGHDTVSWYQQALGQGPQFIFQYYEEEERQRGNFPDRFSGHQFPNYSSELNVNALLLGDSALYLCASSLPTGEPAYGYTFGSGTRLTVV.

The gene calls are TRBV18 and TRBJ2-7, with D unclear. Trimming pared 3 bases from V and 2 bases from J, leaving 14 bases between. Germline CDR1 is KGHSH and CDR2 is LQKENI. The CDR3 sequence is 15 residues long. As DNA, the CDR3 is TGTGCCAGCTCACCTTTACGTGACTCGACCTACGAGCAGTACTTC. Protein: CASSPLRDSTYEQYF.

The chain couples TRBV28 to TRBJ1-5; a weak D match, TRBD1 (5 bases). Germline loops: CDR1 MDHEN, CDR2 SYDVKM. CDR3 length equals 15 residues. Trimming took off 6 bases at V and 6 bases at J, with 18 bases between the two ends. DNA for the CDR3: TGTGCCAGCAGCTATCTAACAGGAGCGAGTCAGCCCCAGCATTTT. It is translated as CASSYLTGASQPQHF.

The chain recombines TRBV30 with TRBJ2-1; TRBD2 aligns across 10 bases. This CDR3 contains 15 residues. V lost 8 bases to trimming and J lost 6 bases; unmatched junction nucleotides: 13. CDR1 and CDR2 (germline): GTSNPN, SVGIG (reference sequence). This CDR3 is CAGYRLAGFSNEQFF. The CDR3 coding sequence is TGTGCCGGTTACAGACTAGCGGGTTTCTCCAATGAGCAGTTCTTC. The whole variable domain, filled in from reference TRBV30 and TRBJ2-1, reads SQTIHQWPATLVQPVGSPLSLECTVEGTSNPNLYWYRQAAGRGLQLLFYSVGIGQISSEVPQNLSASRPQDRQFILSSKKLLLSDSGFYLCAGYRLAGFSNEQFFGPGTRLTVL.

This clone was recorded a few times. The chain carries TRBV10-1 and TRBJ1-1; the match to TRBD1 covers 10 bases. After removal of 6 bases from V and 3 bases from J, the junction contained 13 bases not matched to a gene. The CDR3 extends over 17 amino acids. The germline V gene has CDR1 WNHNN and CDR2 SYGVQD (reference sequence). Here the CDR3 DNA reads TGCGCCAGCAGCCGTTCGGGGACAGGGGCTTTGGACACTGAAGCTTTCTTT. Its translation: CASSRSGTGALDTEAFF.

The chain uses TRBV7-2 and TRBJ1-5; D perhaps matches TRBD1 (5 bases). The V gene lost 1 base and the J gene lost 4 bases, with 14 bases spanning the gap. The CDR3 has 16 amino acids. In germline, CDR1 is SGHTA, CDR2 FQGNSA. CDR3 sequence: CASSLGLVRGNQPQHF. As DNA, the CDR3 is TGTGCCAGCAGCTTAGGGCTTGTGAGGGGAAATCAGCCCCAGCATTTT.

The V call is TRBV5-6, the J call TRBJ2-7, with TRBD1 matching over 10 bases. CDR1 is SGHDT, CDR2 YYEEEE, per germline. V was pared by 4 bases and J by 1 base, with 14 bases of the junction left unmatched. CDR3 length: 18 amino acids. CDR3 in amino acids: CASSPLLVKGQGSYEQYF. CDR3 in DNA: TGTGCCAGCAGCCCACTCCTTGTAAAGGGACAGGGGTCCTACGAGCAGTACTTC.

The rearrangement joins TRBV19 to TRBJ1-3; 7 bases are a match to TRBD1. The V gene end was trimmed by 5 bases and the J gene end by 0 bases; junction bases not matched to a gene: 4. Germline V CDR1 and CDR2: LNHDA, SQIVND (reference sequence). CDR3 length equals 15 residues. As DNA, the CDR3 is TGTGCCAGTAGTGGACAGGTCATCTCTGGAAACACCATATATTTT. Protein sequence: CASSGQVISGNTIYF.

This chain uses TRBV10-1 with TRBJ1-1, with 11 nucleotides matching TRBD1. The germline V gene encodes CDR1 WNHNN and CDR2 SYGVQD (reference sequence). The CDR3 is 17 amino acids. Trimming took 7 bases from V and 0 from J; bases not matched to a gene: 10. This CDR3 reads CASKKDRDRGMNTEAFF. DNA for the CDR3: TGCGCCAGCAAAAAGGACCGGGACAGGGGGATGAACACTGAAGCTTTCTTT.

The V call is TRBV25-1, the J call TRBJ1-6, with 8 bases identical to TRBD1. The V segment lost 8 bases and the J segment 9 bases; nucleotides outside the gene matches: 6. Per germline, CDR1 MGHDK and CDR2 SYGVNS. The CDR3 sequence is 13 residues long. As DNA, the CDR3 is TGTGCCAGCCGAGGACAGGGAGGTTCACCCCTCCACTTT. It specifies CASRGQGGSPLHF.

This clone was counted a few times. The chain recombines TRBV9 with TRBJ1-1, with D possibly being TRBD1 (5 bases). CDR1 is SGDLS, CDR2 YYNGEE, per germline. The CDR3 has 15 amino acids. Between the trimmed V and J ends, which lost 4 bases and 3 bases, there was a span of 16 bases. The CDR3 region is CASSLTPLGDTEAFF. CDR3 coding DNA: TGTGCCAGCAGCCTCACACCTCTAGGGGACACTGAAGCTTTCTTT.

The chain is built from TRBV4-2 and TRBJ1-1; possibly TRBD1 for D (5 bases). Germline V gene sequence: CDR1 LGHNA, CDR2 YNFKEQ. The CDR3 spans 14 residues. Trimming cost V 3 bases and J 2 bases, with 10 bases left between them. The CDR3 loop reads CASSQGGINTEAFF. CDR3 in DNA: TGTGCCAGCAGCCAGGGGGGGATCAACACTGAAGCTTTCTTT.

V usage is TRBV7-2 and J usage is TRBJ1-4; D call uncertain. This CDR3 is 13 amino acids long. In germline, CDR1 is SGHTA, CDR2 FQGNSA. V was shortened by 3 bases and J by 6 bases, with 8 bases between the two germline ends. In DNA form, the CDR3 reads TGTGCCAGCAGCTTTCACGGGTATGAAAAACTGTTTTTT. It encodes CASSFHGYEKLFF.

The V call is TRBV7-2, the J call TRBJ1-1, with TRBD1 as a possible D gene (6 bases). This CDR3 has 16 amino acids. The germline CDR1 and CDR2 sequences are SGHTA and FQGNSA. V was clipped by 2 bases and J by 0 bases, with 13 bases between them. The CDR3 sequence is CASSLQPGALNTEAFF. CDR3 DNA: TGTGCCAGCAGCTTACAACCAGGGGCCCTGAACACTGAAGCTTTCTTT.

The chain combines TRBV30 with TRBJ2-2; 8 bases map to TRBD1. The CDR3 is 14 residues long. Germline V CDR1 and CDR2: GTSNPN, SVGIG (reference sequence). V shed 2 bases, J shed 4 bases, and the junction held 3 bases outside the gene matches. In DNA form, the CDR3 reads TGTGCCTGGAGTCGGACAGGGCCCACCGGGGAGCTGTTTTTT. Translation gives CAWSRTGPTGELFF.

This chain connects TRBV13 to TRBJ1-1; D is uncertain. Trimming took 1 base from V and 4 from J, leaving 13 bases between them. The CDR3 has 15 residues. Germline V gives CDR1 PRHDT, CDR2 FYEKMQ (reference sequence). The CDR3, as DNA: TGTGCCAGCAGCTTAGTGGGATCGCGGATCACTGAAGCTTTCTTT. As protein: CASSLVGSRITEAFF.

The gene calls are TRBV7-2 and TRBJ2-4; 13 bases map to TRBD2. The germline gives CDR1 SGHTA, CDR2 FQGNSA. V shed 4 bases, J shed 7 bases, and the junction held 4 bases outside the gene matches. This CDR3 contains 15 residues. The CDR3 DNA reads as TGTGCCAGCAGCTCAAGGACTAGCGGGAGTAACATTCAGTACTTC. It encodes CASSSRTSGSNIQYF.

This clone appeared a single time. The chain has TRBV5-1 and TRBJ2-7; 8 bases line up with TRBD1. V shed 4 bases and J 3 bases; nucleotides not matched to a gene: 6. Germline assignment: CDR1 SGHRS and CDR2 YFSETQ. The CDR3 runs 14 residues. The CDR3 DNA is TGCGCCAGCAGCAACGGACAGGGAGTCTACGAGCAGTACTTC. Protein product: CASSNGQGVYEQYF.

This rearrangement joins TRBV11-1 to TRBJ2-5; 12 bases match TRBD2. There are 17 residues in the CDR3. V trimming: 2 bases; J trimming: 3 bases; junction bases outside the gene matches: 7. Germline lookup yields CDR1 SGHAT and CDR2 FQDESV (reference sequence). The CDR3 is CASSLIPRTSGKETQYF. The CDR3 bases are TGTGCCAGCAGCTTAATCCCGCGGACTAGCGGGAAAGAGACCCAGTACTTC.

The CDR3 sequence is CASSRDRAANEQFF. CDR3 coding DNA: TGTGCCAGCAGTCGGGACAGGGCAGCCAACGAGCAGTTCTTC. The chain is built from TRBV7-2 and TRBJ2-1, with 9 nucleotides matching TRBD1. Trimming removed 6 bases from V and 10 bases from J; junction bases left unmatched: 10. CDR1 SGHTA and CDR2 FQGNSA come from the germline V gene. The CDR3 extends over 14 amino acids.

The CDR3 here is CASRTPGQGINQPQHF. In nucleotides, the CDR3 is TGTGCCAGTAGAACCCCCGGGCAGGGGATTAATCAGCCCCAGCATTTT. The rearrangement joins TRBV19 to TRBJ1-5; tentatively, D is TRBD1 (6 bases). The CDR3 loop spans 16 amino acids. Trimming shortened V by 6 bases and J by 4 bases, and 19 bases separated the two germline ends. Germline loops: CDR1 LNHDA, CDR2 SQIVND (reference sequence). Full variable domain (missing parts from reference TRBV19 and TRBJ1-5): DGGITQSPKYLFRKEGQNVTLSCEQNLNHDAMYWYRQDPGQGLRLIYYSQIVNDFQKGDIAEGYSVSREKKESFPLTVTSAQKNPTAFYLCASRTPGQGINQPQHFGDGTRLSIL.